The present entry profiles one T cell receptor (beta chain) with its context. As to treatment: oral pan-JAK inhibitor, 5-10 mg twice daily. This entry is derived from a study of CD8+ T cells in alopecia areata. Sequencing used cDNA as its template, made by extracting RNA and reverse transcribing it. TCRdb's copy holds only in-frame clones and misses some; the assay was immunoSEQ multiplex PCR. This table has under 350,000 clones, 58% appearing once. The sample here was CD4+ T cells sorted from blood, taken at week 24, from a patient treated with tofacitinib. This clonotype originated in a human donor with alopecia areata.

The CDR3 region is CSADGVEGSGNTIYF. The DNA for the CDR3 is TGCAGCGCCGACGGGGTAGAGGGCTCTGGAAACACCATATATTTT. This rearrangement joins TRBV29-1 to TRBJ1-3; D not resolved. V lost 7 bases to trimming and J lost 0 bases, with 16 bases between them. CDR1 SQVTM and CDR2 ANQGSEA come from the germline V gene. The CDR3 length is 15 residues.